Following are 29 T cell receptor beta chains from one sample sequenced in a study of CD4+ T cells in melanoma. Some clones are missing from TCRdb's copy, which holds only in-frame ones; the method was immunoSEQ multiplex PCR. The sample lists approximately 15,000 clones; 75% to 90% were seen once. Sequenced material: cells from a culture (not recorded whether cultured in vitro). The receptor source for this set is a human donor with melanoma.

The chain is built from TRBV14 and TRBJ1-4; maybe TRBD1 (5 bases). The CDR3 runs to 16 residues. The germline V and J ends were trimmed by 3 bases and 4 bases, with 15 bases remaining between them. From germline, CDR1 is SGHDN and CDR2 FVKESK. The CDR3 protein is CASSQDWGVRNEKLFF. The CDR3 DNA sequence: TGTGCCAGCAGCCAGGACTGGGGGGTCCGTAATGAAAAACTGTTTTTT.

This chain joins TRBV7-9 and TRBJ2-7; 7 nucleotides align to TRBD1. The length of the CDR3 is 15 residues. Germline-derived CDR1 and CDR2 are SEHNR and FQNEAQ (reference sequence). Trimming at V came to 5 bases and at J to 3 bases, leaving 10 bases not matched to a gene. CDR3 coding DNA: TGTGCCAGCAGCACCTCGCAGTCAGGGGGCTACGAGCAGTACTTC. It codes for CASSTSQSGGYEQYF.

V and J are TRBV19 and TRBJ2-7, with unresolved D. The CDR3 extends over 15 amino acids. V shed 2 bases and J shed 3 bases, with 14 bases lying between them. From germline, CDR1 is LNHDA and CDR2 SQIVND (reference sequence). The CDR3 loop is CASSISSVEYYEQYF. Here the CDR3 DNA reads TGTGCCAGTAGTATAAGTTCCGTGGAGTACTACGAGCAGTACTTC.

In this sample, this clone turned up once. This rearrangement joins TRBV6-1 to TRBJ1-2; 8 bases agree with TRBD1. After removal of 2 bases from V and 5 bases from J, the junction contained 4 bases not matched to a gene. This CDR3 comprises 14 residues. Germline V lookup: CDR1 MNHNS, CDR2 SASEGT. Here the CDR3 DNA reads TGTGCCAGCAGTGAAAGACAGGGGCGATATGGCTACACCTTC. Encoded protein: CASSERQGRYGYTF.

The gene calls are TRBV7-3 and TRBJ2-1, with a weak D call TRBD2 (6 bases). Between the trimmed V and J ends, which lost 4 bases and 7 bases, there was a span of 17 bases. The V gene's germline CDR1 is SGHTA and CDR2 FQGTGA. This CDR3 region has 15 residues. The CDR3 spells CASSSTGTASNEQFF. The CDR3 bases are TGTGCCAGCAGCTCAACCGGGACTGCTTCGAATGAGCAGTTCTTC.

The rearrangement joins TRBV4-1 to TRBJ1-2, with D hard to call. The germline CDR1 and CDR2 sequences are MGHRA and YSYEKL. This CDR3 has 14 amino acids. Deletions cut 1 base from V and 3 bases from J, with 9 bases between. The CDR3 bases are TGCGCCAGCAGCCAAGTCGGCCGGGACTATGGCTACACCTTC. This codes for CASSQVGRDYGYTF.

The chain uses TRBV29-1 and TRBJ2-2, with 9 positions matching TRBD2. V was clipped by 7 bases and J by 3 bases; unmatched bases: 6. This CDR3 comprises 14 residues. The germline V gene has CDR1 SQVTM and CDR2 ANQGSEA. The CDR3 DNA reads TGCAGCGCCCGGACTAGCGCTGACACCGGGGAGCTGTTTTTT. This codes for CSARTSADTGELFF.

This chain joins TRBV18 and TRBJ2-7; unclear D gene. CDR3 length equals 13 residues. Looked up from germline, CDR1 is KGHSH and CDR2 is LQKENI. V was cut by 0 bases and J by 2 bases, with 5 bases left in between. The CDR3 is CASSPPSAYEQYF. CDR3 DNA: TGTGCCAGCTCACCACCCAGCGCCTACGAGCAGTACTTC.

The DNA for the CDR3 is TGTGCCAGCAGCTTAGGGGGGACAGGGGGACGTCCGGAAGCTTTCTTT. Protein sequence: CASSLGGTGGRPEAFF. The rearrangement links TRBV7-9 to TRBJ1-1; 11 bases are a match to TRBD1. CDR1 and CDR2 (germline): SEHNR, FQNEAQ (reference sequence). The CDR3 has 16 amino acids. V was pared by 1 base and J by 8 bases, with 9 bases of the junction left unmatched.

The chain links TRBV6-1 to TRBJ2-7; D is unclear. This CDR3 region has 13 residues. V shed 2 bases and J shed 2 bases, with 7 bases lying between them. The germline CDR1 and CDR2 sequences are MNHNS and SASEGT. The CDR3 nucleotides read TGTGCCAGCAGTGAACACTTGGCCTACGAGCAGTACTTC. Protein: CASSEHLAYEQYF.

V gene TRBV9 combines with J gene TRBJ2-5; TRBD1 is a possible D gene (6 bases). V gave up 3 bases and J gave up 5 bases, with 20 bases separating them. CDR1 SGDLS and CDR2 YYNGEE come from the germline V gene. The CDR3 consists of 16 residues. CDR3 residues: CASSARLGAGRETQYF. The CDR3 bases are TGTGCCAGCAGCGCTCGCCTGGGGGCAGGGCGGGAGACCCAGTACTTC.

J is TRBJ2-1 and V is TRBV13; TRBD2 matches 10 bases. This CDR3 has 17 residues. Germline CDR1 is PRHDT and CDR2 is FYEKMQ (reference sequence). The V segment lost 5 bases and the J segment 8 bases; nucleotides outside the gene matches: 15. The CDR3 protein is CASSALAGGSWGHEQFF. Written as DNA, the CDR3 is TGTGCCAGCAGCGCATTAGCGGGGGGATCGTGGGGCCATGAGCAGTTCTTC.

V and J are TRBV7-9 and TRBJ1-1; no clear D. Trimming pared 7 bases from V and 0 bases from J, leaving 9 bases between. The CDR3 extends over 13 amino acids. Per the germline V gene, CDR1 is SEHNR and CDR2 is FQNEAQ (reference sequence). The DNA for the CDR3 is TGTGCCAGCACTGCGAACATGAACACTGAAGCTTTCTTT. Translated: CASTANMNTEAFF.

This sequence joins TRBV7-9 and TRBJ2-1, with 11 bases that match TRBD2. The CDR3 spans 13 residues. Germline V gene lookup returns CDR1 SEHNR and CDR2 FQNEAQ (reference sequence). Trimming at V came to 4 bases and at J to 11 bases, leaving 4 bases not matched to a gene. CDR3 nucleotides: TGTGCCAGCAGCTCAACTAGCGGGGGTAAGCAGTTCTTC. It encodes CASSSTSGGKQFF.

This clone was seen a handful of times. The genes are TRBV5-1 and TRBJ2-7; TRBD1 might be the D (7 bases). The length of the CDR3 is 16 residues. Trimming took off 0 bases at V and 0 bases at J, with 13 bases between the two ends. The germline CDR1 and CDR2 sequences are SGHRS and YFSETQ. CDR3 in amino acids: CASSLGQGGYSYEQYF. The CDR3 DNA sequence: TGCGCCAGCAGCTTGGGCCAGGGGGGTTACTCCTACGAGCAGTACTTC. Drawing the rest from reference TRBV5-1 and TRBJ2-7, the complete variable domain is KAGVTQTPRYLIKTRGQQVTLSCSPISGHRSVSWYQQTPGQGLQFLFEYFSETQRNKGNFPGRFSGRQFSNSRSEMNVSTLELGDSALYLCASSLGQGGYSYEQYFGPGTRLTVT.

The gene calls are TRBV19 and TRBJ1-3; 7 bases agree with TRBD1. V trimming: 10 bases; J trimming: 0 bases; junction bases outside the gene matches: 9. Looked up from germline, CDR1 is LNHDA and CDR2 is SQIVND (reference sequence). The CDR3 is 15 amino acids. Here the CDR3 reads CATRARGYSGNTIYF. The CDR3 region has the DNA TGTGCCACTCGAGCCAGGGGGTACTCTGGAAACACCATATATTTT.

The V and J genes are TRBV29-1 and TRBJ1-1, with a weak D call TRBD1 (5 bases). CDR3 length: 12 amino acids. Germline-derived CDR1 and CDR2 are SQVTM and ANQGSEA. The V gene lost 7 bases and the J gene lost 7 bases, with 16 bases spanning the gap. The DNA of the CDR3 is TGCAGCGCCAGAGGGACCCGAGTTGAAGCTTTCTTT. This translates into CSARGTRVEAFF. The whole variable domain, filled in from reference TRBV29-1 and TRBJ1-1, reads SAVISQKPSRDICQRGTSLTIQCQVDSQVTMMFWYRQQPGQSLTLIATANQGSEATYESGFVIDKFPISRPNLTFSTLTVSNMSPEDSSIYLCSARGTRVEAFFGQGTRLTVV.

The chain joins TRBV7-9 to TRBJ2-3; the D gene could be TRBD1 or TRBD2 (6 bases each). The CDR3 is made up of 14 amino acids. The germline gives CDR1 SEHNR, CDR2 FQNEAQ (reference sequence). Trimming took off 2 bases at V and 4 bases at J, with 10 bases between the two ends. This chain's CDR3 is CASSLRGASDTQYF. CDR3 bases: TGTGCCAGCAGCTTAAGGGGGGCGTCAGATACGCAGTATTTT.

This chain joins TRBV13 and TRBJ2-3; TRBD2 might be the D (6 bases). From germline, CDR1 is PRHDT and CDR2 FYEKMQ (reference sequence). This CDR3 spans 16 amino acids. The V end lost 5 bases, the J end lost 2 bases, and 17 bases lay between the germline ends. This CDR3 is CASSHPGLSDTDTQYF. The DNA for the CDR3 is TGTGCCAGCAGCCACCCGGGACTTTCGGACACAGATACGCAGTATTTT.

This clone is large within its sample. The DNA of the CDR3 is TGTGCCAGCAGCCCCTCAGTTGGTGTCTCTATAACGTCAGATACGCAGTATTTT. Encoded protein: CASSPSVGVSITSDTQYF. The chain carries TRBV14 and TRBJ2-3, with no clear D. Germline V gene data show CDR1 as SGHDN and CDR2 as FVKESK. The CDR3 contains 18 residues. The germline V and J ends were trimmed by 4 bases and 4 bases, with 24 bases remaining between them.

This rearrangement joins TRBV2 to TRBJ1-5; 7 bases fit TRBD1. The germline CDR1 and CDR2 sequences are SNHLY and FYNNEI. V gave up 4 bases and J gave up 8 bases; unmatched junction bases: 8. The CDR3 has 14 residues. This chain's CDR3 is CASSAQQGTEPQHF. In DNA, the CDR3 is TGTGCCAGCAGTGCACAACAGGGGACGGAGCCCCAGCATTTT.

The CDR3 coding sequence is TGTGCCAGCAGCTCTCCGGACAGCGTTTCGAACACCGGGGAGCTGTTTTTT. This gives the protein CASSSPDSVSNTGELFF. This chain joins TRBV9 and TRBJ2-2, with D possibly TRBD1 on 6 matching bases. CDR1 and CDR2 from the germline V gene are SGDLS and YYNGEE. The CDR3 extends over 17 amino acids. Trimming left V 4 bases short and J 0 bases short, with 16 bases between.

In this sample, this clone turned up once. The chain uses TRBV6-5 and TRBJ2-5, with D possibly matching TRBD2 (7 bases). With 7 bases removed from V and 1 base from J, the gap between germline ends came to 16 bases. Germline CDR1 MNHEY, CDR2 SVGAGI. The CDR3 is 15 amino acids. CDR3 DNA: TGTGCCAGCACACGAAGGGGGGGACGCCAAGAGACCCAGTACTTC. This gives the protein CASTRRGGRQETQYF.

The chain employs TRBV4-1 and TRBJ2-1; TRBD1 aligns across 8 bases. Trimming cost V 2 bases and J 4 bases; bases outside gene matches: 7. Germline V lookup: CDR1 MGHRA, CDR2 YSYEKL. This CDR3 contains 16 residues. The CDR3 coding sequence is TGCGCCAGCAGCCAACGAAACAGGGGGGATTACAATGAGCAGTTCTTC. Its translation is CASSQRNRGDYNEQFF.

DNA for the CDR3: TGCAGCGTTGATGTGTTGGGGAGGGAGACCCAGTACTTC. It encodes CSVDVLGRETQYF. The chain is built from TRBV29-1 and TRBJ2-5; D is possibly TRBD2 (6 bases). The germline CDR1 and CDR2 sequences are SQVTM and ANQGSEA. This CDR3 has 13 amino acids. V dropped 3 bases and J dropped 5 bases, with 13 bases sitting between them.

In nucleotides, the CDR3 is TGTGCCAGCAGCGACAGACAGGGGAGAAACACCATATATTTT. It is translated as CASSDRQGRNTIYF. The chain uses TRBV5-4 and TRBJ1-3; 8 bases match TRBD1. CDR1 is SGHNT and CDR2 is YYREEE in the germline V gene (reference sequence). This CDR3 is 14 amino acids long. With 4 bases clipped from V and 5 bases from J, the junction kept 5 bases outside the gene matches.

This clone occurred once. This chain joins TRBV10-1 and TRBJ1-5; the D gene is possibly TRBD1 (6 bases). CDR1 is WNHNN, CDR2 SYGVQD, per germline (reference sequence). CDR3 length: 17 amino acids. The V end lost 8 bases, the J end lost 4 bases, and 24 bases lay between the germline ends. The CDR3 coding sequence is TGCGCCAGCTCAGCGTTGAGACAGGAGCCACCTAATCAGCCCCAGCATTTT. The encoded protein is CASSALRQEPPNQPQHF.

The chain joins TRBV11-2 to TRBJ2-7; tentatively, D is TRBD2 (6 bases). Germline-derived CDR1 and CDR2 are SGHAT and FQNNGV. This CDR3 region has 15 residues. Trimming pared 3 bases from V and 3 bases from J, leaving 15 bases between. The CDR3 nucleotides read TGTGCCAGCAGCTTCGACCGGGGGAGGCTCTACGAGCAGTACTTC. It translates to CASSFDRGRLYEQYF.

CDR3 region: CASGQAIFGETQYF. Here the CDR3 DNA reads TGTGCCAGCGGACAGGCCATCTTCGGAGAGACCCAGTACTTC. The chain recombines TRBV5-6 with TRBJ2-5; 7 bases match TRBD1. This CDR3 spans 14 amino acids. Germline CDR1 is SGHDT and CDR2 is YYEEEE. The trim removed 7 bases at V and 4 bases at J, leaving 10 bases unmatched.